This T cell receptor beta chain was recorded in a study of T cells after posttransplantation cyclophosphamide. General observations from the study: Tissue-infiltrating T cells from skin or gut overlapped little with blood T cells. Later blood repertoires were often dominated by clones from the donor CD8+ memory compartment. Recipient CMV seropositivity and CMV reactivation strongly tracked TRB clonality.

Busulfan-fludarabine conditioning, marrow transplant, and cyclophosphamide on days +3 and +4 were administered. Only in-frame clones appear in the TCRdb table, and some are missing; sequencing was by immunoSEQ multiplex PCR. The sample yields about 7,500 clones, without any singletons. This clone was detected ten times or more. Its antigen remains unidentified. The receptor comes from a female patient in her 60s who received an allogeneic stem cell transplant from an unrelated donor, was CMV-positive, and had acute GVHD only. The graft donor may have given rise to some T cells. Here the sequenced sample was PBMCs, taken approximately 96 days after allogeneic stem cell transplant with posttransplant cyclophosphamide.

CDR3 sequence (DNA): TGTGCCAGCAGCGTAGGTGCGTCTACCGGGGAGCTGTTTTTT. This codes for CASSVGASTGELFF. The J gene is TRBJ2-2, the V gene TRBV9, with D uncertain. CDR1 SGDLS and CDR2 YYNGEE come from the germline V gene. The CDR3 extends over 14 amino acids. The V gene lost 0 bases and the J gene lost 5 bases, with 8 bases spanning the gap.